The next 14 T cell receptor beta chains were all read from a single sample in a study of response to subunit inactivated influenza vaccine. TCRdb re-called the RT-PCR reads with MiXCR, one entry per CDR3 protein. This sample carries more than 150,000 distinct CDR3 sequences, over 8.5% of them seen once, and the ten largest clones take around 40%. The starting material was CD8+ T cells sorted from PBMCs, obtained 23 to 25 months after vaccination. All receptors come from a man aged 45 to 70 who received an inactivated influenza vaccine.

This clonotype was recorded at least ten times. The chain combines TRBV20-1 with TRBJ2-7, with D uncertain. The V gene lost 0 bases and the J gene lost 1 base, with 7 bases spanning the gap. The CDR3 is 13 amino acids. Germline-derived CDR1 and CDR2 are DFQATT and SNEGSKA (reference sequence). The DNA for the CDR3 is TGCAGTGCTAGAGATTTCAGGTCCTACGAGCAGTACTTC. It encodes CSARDFRSYEQYF.

This clonotype was observed many times. The junction departs from the called germline gene at one end, perhaps through a read error. The V and J genes are TRBV7-7 and TRBJ1-5, with D uncertain. This CDR3 has 17 residues. Germline V lookup: CDR1 SSHAT, CDR2 FNYEAQ (reference sequence). CDR3 DNA sequence: TGTGCTAGCAGCTCAAGAGGTTCTGATCGTGGCAATCAGCCCCAGCATTTT. This gives the protein CASSSRGSDRGNQPQHF.

This clonotype was counted between two and nine times. The chain employs TRBV21-1 and TRBJ1-5. TRBV21-1 is designated a pseudogene. The CDR3 spans 16 residues. This chain's CDR3 is CASSITDGYSNQPQHF. The DNA for the CDR3 is TGTGCCAGCAGCATCACAGACGGGTATAGCAATCAGCCCCAGCATTTT.

The CDR3 sequence: CASSAGQASYEQYF. Written as DNA, the CDR3 is TGTGCCAGCAGTGCGGGACAGGCCTCCTACGAGCAGTACTTC. This chain links TRBV12-3 or TRBV12-4 with TRBJ2-7; 8 bases match TRBD1. The V gene end was trimmed by 5 bases and the J gene end by 0 bases; junction bases not matched to a gene: 3. The CDR3 has 14 residues.

This clonotype was detected only a few times. Written as DNA, the CDR3 is TGTGCCAGCAGCCAAGAAAGGCTAGCGGGTTCCTACGAGCAGTACTTC. Its protein product is CASSQERLAGSYEQYF. The chain links TRBV14 to TRBJ2-7; TRBD2 aligns across 8 bases. Looked up from germline, CDR1 is SGHDN and CDR2 is FVKESK. Trimming at V came to 0 bases and at J to 1 base, leaving 5 bases not matched to a gene. The CDR3 spans 16 residues.

There are a few counts of this clonotype. J is TRBJ1-1 and V is TRBV27; TRBD1 matches 8 bases. The CDR3 contains 14 residues. V lost 6 bases to trimming and J lost 2 bases; unmatched junction nucleotides: 5. CDR1 and CDR2 (germline): MNHEY, SMNVEV (reference sequence). Here the CDR3 DNA reads TGTGCCAGCAGCCTCCAGGGGGCCAACACTGAAGCTTTCTTT. Its translation is CASSLQGANTEAFF.

The V gene is TRBV7-8, the J gene TRBJ1-1, with TRBD1 identical over 8 bases. V was clipped by 5 bases and J by 3 bases; unmatched bases: 5. Germline V gene sequence: CDR1 SGHVS, CDR2 FQNEAQ. The CDR3 runs to 14 residues. The DNA of the CDR3 is TGTGCCAGCAGCAGAGGACAGGGAGACACTGAAGCTTTCTTT. This translates into CASSRGQGDTEAFF.

The chain recombines TRBV4-3 with TRBJ2-4; no clear D gene. The CDR3 runs 15 residues. Per germline, CDR1 LGHNA and CDR2 YSLEER. The V and J ends lost 3 bases and 1 base respectively, with 10 bases between them. The CDR3 DNA sequence: TGCGCCAGCAGCCAGGTTGGGTCGGCCAAAAACATTCAGTACTTC. This encodes CASSQVGSAKNIQYF.

Only a few counts were recorded for this clonotype. This sequence joins TRBV7-8 and TRBJ2-7, with D perhaps being TRBD1 or TRBD2 (6 bases each). Per germline, CDR1 SGHVS and CDR2 FQNEAQ. Trimming took off 8 bases at V and 1 base at J, with 9 bases between the two ends. The CDR3 is 12 residues long. The CDR3 DNA follows: TGTGCCAGCGGGGGGACATCCTACGAGCAGTACTTC. This translates into CASGGTSYEQYF.

This clonotype is a singleton in its sample. The CDR3: CATGGQNTDTQYF. The CDR3, as DNA: TGTGCCACCGGTGGACAAAACACAGATACGCAGTATTTT. The chain employs TRBV12-3 or TRBV12-4 and TRBJ2-3; weak D call: TRBD1 (5 bases). The CDR3 is made up of 13 amino acids. Between the trimmed V and J ends, which lost 10 bases and 2 bases, there was a span of 13 bases.

The V and J genes are TRBV11-2 and TRBJ2-7; no definite D call. Trimming left V 1 base short and J 1 base short, with 17 bases between. The germline gives CDR1 SGHAT, CDR2 FQNNGV. The CDR3 extends over 17 amino acids. CDR3 in DNA: TGTGCCAGCAGCTTAGGGGTTAGTCAGCTCCTATCCTACGAGCAGTACTTC. Translated, it gives CASSLGVSQLLSYEQYF.

The rearrangement uses TRBV28 and TRBJ1-4, with D unclear. The CDR3 is made up of 15 amino acids. Trimming took 5 bases from V and 0 from J, leaving 10 bases between them. Germline V gene data show CDR1 as MDHEN and CDR2 as SYDVKM. CDR3 sequence (DNA): TGTGCCAGCAGTCCCTATTCCGCAACTAATGAAAAACTGTTTTTT. It yields the protein CASSPYSATNEKLFF.

In this sample, this clonotype turned up many times. The chain is built from TRBV12-3 or TRBV12-4 and TRBJ1-1; D gene unclear. The CDR3 sequence is 14 residues long. Trimming pared 0 bases from V and 4 bases from J, leaving 9 bases between. CDR3 sequence reads: CASSLAAGGTEAFF. In DNA form, the CDR3 reads TGTGCCAGCAGTTTAGCGGCAGGTGGCACTGAAGCTTTCTTT.

This rearrangement joins TRBV27 to TRBJ2-7; maybe TRBD1 (6 bases). V lost 2 bases and J 3 bases, leaving 8 bases between the germline ends. The CDR3 is made up of 13 amino acids. Per the germline V gene, CDR1 is MNHEY and CDR2 is SMNVEV (reference sequence). The DNA for the CDR3 is TGTGCCAGCAGTTTAACAGGGATCTACGAGCAGTACTTC. Its protein is CASSLTGIYEQYF.